The present entry profiles one TCR beta chain with its context. The antigen is unknown. Sequencing of TCR beta was performed on blood CD8+ and CD4+ T cells. The CDR3 has 16 residues. Germline V gene lookup returns CDR1 SQVTM and CDR2 ANQGSEA. The sample comes from a study of CD8 T cells in Susac syndrome. The wider study: Sequenced Susac syndrome patients included roughly six with active disease and eight or nine who were in remission.

A quantity of about 0.5 to 1 ug RNA underwent reverse transcription using random hexamers. TCRdb re-called the immunoSEQ multiplex PCR reads through MiXCR, storing one row per CDR3 protein. The sample has some 150,000 distinct CDR3 sequences, just under 95% seen once. Points from the study as a whole: In Susac syndrome, the CD4+ T cell repertoires did not show clonal expansion.

The sample comprised CD4+ T cells from PBMCs. This TCR derives from a human donor with Susac syndrome. The V gene is TRBV29-1, the J gene TRBJ2-1; no definite D call. The CDR3: CSAQNGHGISYNEQFF. In DNA form, the CDR3 reads TGCAGTGCCCAGAACGGGCACGGTATCTCCTACAATGAGCAGTTCTTC.